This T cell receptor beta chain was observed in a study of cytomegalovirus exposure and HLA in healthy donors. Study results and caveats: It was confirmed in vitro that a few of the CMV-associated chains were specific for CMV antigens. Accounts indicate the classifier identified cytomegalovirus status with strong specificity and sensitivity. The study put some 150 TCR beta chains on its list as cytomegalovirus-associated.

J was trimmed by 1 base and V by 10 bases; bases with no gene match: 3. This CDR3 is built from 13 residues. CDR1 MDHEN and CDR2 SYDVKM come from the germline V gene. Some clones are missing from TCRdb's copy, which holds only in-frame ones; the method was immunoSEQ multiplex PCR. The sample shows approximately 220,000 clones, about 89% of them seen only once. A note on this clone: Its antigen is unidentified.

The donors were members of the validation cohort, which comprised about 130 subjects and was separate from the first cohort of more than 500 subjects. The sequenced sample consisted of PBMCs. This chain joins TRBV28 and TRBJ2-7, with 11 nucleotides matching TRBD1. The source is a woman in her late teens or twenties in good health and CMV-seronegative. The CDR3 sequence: CATDRGPSYEQYF. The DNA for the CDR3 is TGTGCCACGGACAGGGGGCCTTCCTACGAGCAGTACTTC.